These T cell receptor beta chains were read from a single sample in a study of blood T cell repertoires in COVID-19. Repertoires were generated with immunoSEQ multiplex PCR, while TCRdb's copy carries only in-frame clones and drops some. The sample consists of 250,000 or so clones, around four fifths of them appearing once. The specimen was peripheral blood. The receptor source for this set is a man younger than 45 who had recovered from COVID-19. The CDR3 runs from the conserved cysteine through the conserved F or W. D genes are given only for firm matches. Clone size is shown for a subset of rows, as once, few, many or a class of expanded clone.

V,D,J,size,DNA,CDR3
TRBV2,NA,TRBJ1-6,NA,TGTGCCAGCAGTGAAGGGGGAGGGAGGAATTCACCCCTCCACTTT,CASSEGGGRNSPLHF
TRBV7-8,TRBD1,TRBJ1-2,NA,TGTGCCAGCAGCAAGACAGGGCGGGCCTATGGCTACACCTTC,CASSKTGRAYGYTF
TRBV7-9,NA,TRBJ1-5,NA,TGTGCCAGCAGCTTAGACGGACTACTGCCCCAGCATTTT,CASSLDGLLPQHF
TRBV4-1,TRBD1,TRBJ2-2,once,TGCGCCAGCAGCCAACCCCGACAGGGGCTCTTCGACACCGGGGAGCTGTTTTTT,CASSQPRQGLFDTGELFF
TRBV15,NA,TRBJ1-4,NA,TGTGCCACCAGCAGAGATCGGGGGAGGGAAAAACTGTTTTTT,CATSRDRGREKLFF
TRBV6-1,TRBD1,TRBJ1-2,NA,TGTGCCAGCAGTGCCCTGACAGGGTCCGAGAGCTATGGCTACACCTTC,CASSALTGSESYGYTF
TRBV5-6,TRBD2,TRBJ2-3,once,TGTGCCAGCAGCTTGCGATCGGGACTAACCACAGATACGCAGTATTTT,CASSLRSGLTTDTQYF
TRBV11-2,NA,TRBJ1-1,NA,TGTGCCAGCAGCGCCCGACAGGACCACGAGAACACTGAAGCTTTCTTT,CASSARQDHENTEAFF
TRBV6-5,TRBD1,TRBJ2-5,NA,TGTGCCACTAGACAGGGGACCCAGTACTTC,CATRQGTQYF
TRBV5-6,NA,TRBJ1-2,many,TGTGCCAGCAGCAAAGGCAGGACAAAGGTTGGCTACACCTTC,CASSKGRTKVGYTF
TRBV2,TRBD1,TRBJ2-5,NA,TGTGCCAGCAGTGAAGGGGGACAGCACGGGACCCAGTACTTC,CASSEGGQHGTQYF
TRBV7-9,TRBD2,TRBJ2-1,NA,TGTGCCAGCAGGGAGGCCCCGAGCGGGGGTAACAATGAGCAGTTCTTC,CASREAPSGGNNEQFF
TRBV5-1,TRBD2,TRBJ2-1,NA,TGCGCCAGCAGCTTGGATGCGGGGGGGTGGAATGAGCAGTTCTTC,CASSLDAGGWNEQFF
TRBV7-3,NA,TRBJ1-6,NA,TGTGCCAGCAGCTTAATGCCGGGGGACCAATCACCCCTCCACTTT,CASSLMPGDQSPLHF
TRBV3-1/TRBV3-2,NA,TRBJ2-3,once,TGTGCCAGCAGCCAAGAGCGGCGGCGGGCGGCTACGCAGTATTTT,CASSQERRRAATQYF
TRBV6-5,NA,TRBJ2-2,NA,TGTGCCACTAAAACGGGTACGGACACCGGGGAGCTGTTTTTT,CATKTGTDTGELFF
TRBV9,TRBD2,TRBJ2-3,NA,TGTGCCAGCAGCGTCACTAGCGGAGTAAGCACAGATACGCAGTATTTT,CASSVTSGVSTDTQYF
TRBV2,TRBD2,TRBJ2-2,NA,TGTGCCAGCAGTGAGGACGGGGGGGCCGGGGAGCTGTTTTTT,CASSEDGGAGELFF
TRBV7-2,TRBD1,TRBJ1-2,few,TGTGCCAGCAGCTTAGCCTGGGGACAGGGGTCCGGCTACACCTTC,CASSLAWGQGSGYTF
TRBV7-8,TRBD1,TRBJ1-5,once,TGTGCCAGCAGCTCGGGACAGGGGGCACGTCAGCCCCAGCATTTT,CASSSGQGARQPQHF
TRBV10-2,NA,TRBJ2-2,NA,TGCGCCAGCCAGGGGATATCCGGGGAGCTGTTTTTT,CASQGISGELFF
TRBV5-5,TRBD1,TRBJ1-2,NA,TGTGCCAGCAGCTTTGACAGGGCTGGCTACACCTTC,CASSFDRAGYTF
TRBV6-4,NA,TRBJ1-4,few,TGTGCCAGCAGTGAAGTGGCAGGGAATAATGAAAAACTGTTTTTT,CASSEVAGNNEKLFF
TRBV12-3/TRBV12-4,NA,TRBJ1-2,NA,TGTGCCAGCAGACGGGGGGCTTTTGGCTACACCTTC,CASRRGAFGYTF
TRBV6-6,NA,TRBJ1-5,few,TGTGCCAGCAGTTACATCAGGGCTCAGCCCCAGCATTTT,CASSYIRAQPQHF
TRBV10-3,TRBD2,TRBJ2-1,medium-sized,TGTGCCGTCGGGACTAGCGGGGATGAGCAGTTCTTC,CAVGTSGDEQFF
TRBV19,TRBD1,TRBJ1-2,NA,TGTGCCAGTAAGAACAGGGGGCTGCGCTACACCTTC,CASKNRGLRYTF
TRBV29-1,TRBD2,TRBJ2-5,few,TGCAGCGCTGGGGGGGAATGGGAGACCCAGTACTTC,CSAGGEWETQYF
TRBV27,NA,TRBJ1-4,NA,TGTGCCAGCAGCCTCTCTTACAGGGCTACTAATGAAAAACTGTTTTTT,CASSLSYRATNEKLFF
TRBV11-2,TRBD1,TRBJ2-4,NA,TGTGCCAGCAGCTTAAGTGGGACAGGGCGGCGGAGAAACATTCAGTACTTC,CASSLSGTGRRRNIQYF
TRBV19,NA,TRBJ2-1,NA,TGTGCCAGTAGTTTCCTTGGGGCAGAATACAATGAGCAGTTCTTC,CASSFLGAEYNEQFF
TRBV18,NA,TRBJ1-4,few,TGTGCCAGCTCACCATTTAGTTTAACAACTAATGAAAAACTGTTTTTT,CASSPFSLTTNEKLFF
TRBV7-6,TRBD1,TRBJ1-4,many,TGTGCCAGCAGCTTAGGAGGGACAGGGCTCAGAAAACTGTTTTTT,CASSLGGTGLRKLFF
TRBV13,TRBD1,TRBJ1-1,NA,TGTGCCAGCAGCGAGACAGGGGGTAAGGAGGTGAACACTGAAGCTTTCTTT,CASSETGGKEVNTEAFF
TRBV7-2,NA,TRBJ1-2,NA,TGTGCCAGCAGCTTCGACATCCGGCCCTATGGCTACACCTTC,CASSFDIRPYGYTF
TRBV15,NA,TRBJ1-2,NA,TGTGCCACCAGCAGAGACGGAGGGGAACATCGGGGCTACACCTTC,CATSRDGGEHRGYTF
TRBV5-4,TRBD1,TRBJ2-2,NA,TGTGCCAGCAGCACCGGGACAGGGGAAACCGGGGAGCTGTTTTTT,CASSTGTGETGELFF
TRBV5-4,TRBD1,TRBJ2-5,NA,TGTGCCAGCAGCTTGTGGGGGCAGGGGGTCCGGACCCAGTACTTC,CASSLWGQGVRTQYF
TRBV19,NA,TRBJ2-3,once,TGTGCCAGTAGTATACCGGCAGGGGCTGGCACAGATACGCAGTATTTT,CASSIPAGAGTDTQYF
TRBV6-4,TRBD1,TRBJ1-2,NA,TGTGCCAGCAGTACAACAGACTTCACAGGGGTTTGGGGCTATGGCTACACCTTC,CASSTTDFTGVWGYGYTF
TRBV10-1,NA,TRBJ2-6,NA,TGCGCCAGCGAAGCGGCAGACGTATTCTCTGGGGCCAACGTCCTGACTTTC,CASEAADVFSGANVLTF
TRBV11-1,TRBD2,TRBJ2-3,NA,TGTGCCAGCAGCTTGTTCGGGGGGTCAGATACGCAGTATTTT,CASSLFGGSDTQYF
TRBV6-1,TRBD1,TRBJ2-5,few,TGTGCCAGCAGTGAAGAGTCGACAGGGGCTAGAGAGACCCAGTACTTC,CASSEESTGARETQYF
TRBV5-6,NA,TRBJ1-2,NA,TGTGCCAGCAGCTTGGCAGGGGCGCGTCCCTATGGCTACACCTTC,CASSLAGARPYGYTF
TRBV3-1/TRBV3-2,TRBD2,TRBJ2-1,NA,TGTGCCAGCAGCTTTAGGACTAGCGGGGAGCAGTTCTTC,CASSFRTSGEQFF
TRBV5-1,TRBD2,TRBJ2-7,NA,TGCGCCAGCAGCCTCTCTTTGGCGGGGGGGCCGAGTGAGCAGTACTTC,CASSLSLAGGPSEQYF
TRBV28,NA,TRBJ1-4,NA,TGTGCCATCCAACCTGGGGCGACTAATGAAAAACTGTTTTTT,CAIQPGATNEKLFF
TRBV2,NA,TRBJ2-3,NA,TGTGCCAGCAGCGTTTTGACTAGCACAGATACGCAGTATTTT,CASSVLTSTDTQYF
TRBV6-5,TRBD1,TRBJ1-1,NA,TGTGCCAGCAGCGAGACAGGGCTTTTCCCTGAAGCTTTCTTT,CASSETGLFPEAFF
TRBV7-7,TRBD1,TRBJ1-3,NA,TGTGCCAGCAGCGGCCTTGACAGGGGGCGAAATGGAAACACCATATATTTT,CASSGLDRGRNGNTIYF
TRBV4-2,NA,TRBJ2-1,NA,TGTGCCAGCAGCCAAGAGGCGGGGAGCTCCTACAATGAGCAGTTCTTC,CASSQEAGSSYNEQFF
TRBV3-1/TRBV3-2,NA,TRBJ2-5,NA,TGTGCCAGCAGCCAAGATTGGAGGTTTGGGTCACAAGAGACCCAGTACTTC,CASSQDWRFGSQETQYF
TRBV19,NA,TRBJ1-1,NA,TGTGCCAGTAGTGTTATGAACACTGAAGCTTTCTTT,CASSVMNTEAFF
TRBV27,TRBD1,TRBJ1-3,NA,TGTGCCAGCAGTCTCACCGGGACAGGGGGCGGAAACACCATATATTTT,CASSLTGTGGGNTIYF
TRBV2,NA,TRBJ2-2,NA,TGTGCCAGCACTAAGGGGGTAACCGGGGAGCTGTTTTTT,CASTKGVTGELFF
TRBV4-1,NA,TRBJ1-1,NA,TGCGCCAGCAGCCAGCAGTTACTAATGGAAGCTTTCTTT,CASSQQLLMEAFF
TRBV6-5,TRBD1,TRBJ1-2,NA,TGTGCCACCGAGACAGGGGGCACTGGCTACACCTTC,CATETGGTGYTF
TRBV2,TRBD2,TRBJ2-3,NA,TGTGCCAGCATGAGGGGACTAGCTTCAGATACGCAGTATTTT,CASMRGLASDTQYF
TRBV7-3,NA,TRBJ2-1,NA,TGTGCCAGCAGCCCCCAACGGTACAGGAGAATTAGCTCCTACAATGAGCAGTTCTTC,CASSPQRYRRISSYNEQFF